The 14 T cell receptor beta chains reported below all come from one sample, sequenced in a study of T cells in Graves' hyperthyroidism and ophthalmopathy. From RNA transcripts, TCR beta CDR3 regions were amplified. TCR CDR3 underwent first-round RT-PCR with the HTBI primer set. TCRdb independently ran MiXCR on the multiplex PCR reads; one entry per CDR3 protein. The data show around 520,000 distinct CDR3 sequences, 13% to 15% seen once. Sequenced sample: blood. The origin of the receptors is a woman in her thirties or forties with Graves' hyperthyroidism.

This clonotype was counted ten times or more. The chain joins TRBV11-2 to TRBJ2-3; 7 bases fit TRBD2. J lost 0 bases, V lost 4 bases, and 7 bases had no gene match. Germline values: CDR1 SGHAT, CDR2 FQNNGV. The CDR3 consists of 16 residues. The CDR3 sequence: CASSSRREVSTDTQYF. The CDR3 DNA reads TGTGCCAGCAGCTCTCGCCGGGAGGTTAGCACAGATACGCAGTATTTT. The variable domain in full, completed from reference TRBV11-2 and TRBJ2-3, reads EAGVAQSPRYKIIEKRQSVAFWCNPISGHATLYWYQQILGQGPKLLIQFQNNGVVDDSQLPKDRFSAERLKGVDSTLKIQPAKLEDSAVYLCASSSRREVSTDTQYFGPGTRLTVL.

This chain joins TRBV4-2 and TRBJ2-1; D is uncertain. Deletions cut 0 bases from V and 8 bases from J, with 17 bases between. This CDR3 has 16 amino acids. Germline V gene lookup returns CDR1 LGHNA and CDR2 YNFKEQ. Written as DNA, the CDR3 is TGTGCCAGCAGCCAAGATATGGCCCCCGGAAGGGATGAGCAGTTCTTC. It specifies CASSQDMAPGRDEQFF.

This rearrangement joins TRBV12-3 or TRBV12-4 to TRBJ2-7, with D tentatively TRBD1 (5 bases). There are 12 residues in the CDR3. V was clipped by 4 bases and J by 9 bases, with 13 bases between them. The CDR3 here is CASSYGHRRQYF. The CDR3 region has the DNA TGTGCCAGCAGTTACGGACACCGTCGGCAGTACTTC.

The rearrangement uses TRBV20-1 and TRBJ2-3; TRBD1 might be the D (5 bases). Trimming removed 3 bases at V and 2 bases at J, with 9 bases between. Germline V gene data show CDR1 as DFQATT and CDR2 as SNEGSKA (reference sequence). This CDR3 region has 13 residues. The CDR3 region has the DNA TGCAGTGCTAGTTTAGGGGACACAGATACGCAGTATTTT. It specifies CSASLGDTDTQYF.

This clonotype was counted at least ten times. This rearrangement joins TRBV11-2 to TRBJ2-7; D may be TRBD1 (6 bases). V was clipped by 1 base and J by 3 bases, with 13 bases between them. This CDR3 is built from 15 residues. Per the germline V gene, CDR1 is SGHAT and CDR2 is FQNNGV. The CDR3, as DNA: TGTGCCAGCAGCTTAGGTGGCAGGGGTATCTACGAGCAGTACTTC. The encoded protein is CASSLGGRGIYEQYF.

At least ten counts were recorded for this clonotype. CDR3 loop: CSVDKEGRGNEQFF. In nucleotides, the CDR3 is TGCAGCGTTGATAAGGAGGGCCGAGGAAATGAGCAGTTCTTC. The V gene is TRBV29-1, the J gene TRBJ2-1; possible D gene TRBD2, 6 bases. The CDR3 is 14 residues long. V was shortened by 3 bases and J by 7 bases, with 16 bases between the two germline ends. Per the germline V gene, CDR1 is SQVTM and CDR2 is ANQGSEA.

This clonotype was counted at least ten times. One end of the junction fails to match germline, which may point to a read error. This rearrangement joins TRBV6-1 to TRBJ1-1; 8 bases fit TRBD1. In germline, CDR1 is MNHNS, CDR2 SASEGT. The CDR3 sequence is 15 residues long. CDR3 nucleotides: TGTGCCAGCAGTGCGAGACAGGGGACGAACACTGAAGCTTCCTTT. It encodes CASSARQGTNTEASF.

This clonotype was counted a few times. V usage is TRBV5-4 and J usage is TRBJ2-3; D is ambiguous. The ends were cut back, 4 bases at V and 2 bases at J, with 5 bases in the middle. CDR3 size: 12 residues. CDR1 SGHNT and CDR2 YYREEE come from the germline V gene (reference sequence). The CDR3 spells CASSRPTDTQYF. DNA for the CDR3: TGTGCCAGCAGCCGGCCCACAGATACGCAGTATTTT.

A note on this clonotype: A read error may explain this, as a much larger clone is one base away. This chain connects TRBV12-3 or TRBV12-4 to TRBJ2-1; D may match TRBD1 or TRBD2 (5 bases each). The CDR3 has 13 residues. Trimming removed 5 bases from V and 10 bases from J, with 15 bases in between. The CDR3 sequence: CASSEARGEEQFF. CDR3 coding DNA: TGTGCCAGCAGTGAAGCGCGAGGGGAAGAGCAGTTCTTC.

As to this clonotype: A clone one base away is much larger, so this may be a read error. The chain is built from TRBV28 and TRBJ2-7; possibly TRBD1 or TRBD2 for D (6 bases each). The CDR3 sequence is 14 residues long. With 2 bases removed from V and 9 bases from J, the gap between germline ends came to 17 bases. Germline CDR1 MDHEN, CDR2 SYDVKM. The DNA for the CDR3 is TGTGCCAGCAGTTTAGGGGGGCAGAGTGTCGGGCAGTACTTC. This encodes CASSLGGQSVGQYF.

This clonotype was picked up many times. The genes are TRBV5-1 and TRBJ2-2; no definite D call. This CDR3 is built from 15 residues. The germline CDR1 and CDR2 sequences are SGHRS and YFSETQ. Between the trimmed V and J ends, which lost 4 bases and 3 bases, there was a span of 13 bases. CDR3 in DNA: TGCGCCAGCAGCCCTGTGATAGCTTACACCGGGGAGCTGTTTTTT. It yields the protein CASSPVIAYTGELFF.

This clonotype was seen many times. The CDR3 is CASSQGSGQPQHF. The CDR3 region has the DNA TGTGCCAGCAGCCAAGGCAGTGGGCAGCCCCAGCATTTT. V and J are TRBV3-1 and TRBJ1-5; D call uncertain. Trimming pared 1 base from V and 7 bases from J, leaving 8 bases between. There are 13 residues in the CDR3. CDR1 is LGHDT, CDR2 YNNKEL, per germline (reference sequence).

This chain connects TRBV6-2 or TRBV6-3 to TRBJ1-1; D uncertain. The CDR3 is 12 amino acids. Trimming pared 6 bases from V and 2 bases from J, leaving 7 bases between. The germline V gene has CDR1 MNHEY and CDR2 SVGEGT. The CDR3 nucleotides read TGTGCCAGCAGGGACGGTAACACTGAAGCTTTCTTT. Translated, it gives CASRDGNTEAFF.

This clonotype has ten or more counts. The rearrangement links TRBV6-1 to TRBJ1-1; TRBD1 is a possible D gene (6 bases). V lost 7 bases and J lost 5, with 14 bases in between. From germline, CDR1 is MNHNS and CDR2 SASEGT. This CDR3 has 13 residues. The CDR3 DNA reads TGTGCCAGCATTGGGGGGGGCGGAACTGAAGCTTTCTTT. It codes for CASIGGGGTEAFF.